This T cell receptor (beta chain) is from a study of cytomegalovirus exposure and HLA in healthy donors. Study details: In terms of ancestry, the Caucasian-associated cluster contained about 81% of the approximately 400 genotyped donors. Study observations and caveats: The investigators catalogued 150 or so TCR beta chains as cytomegalovirus-associated.

In the PCR, 60 Vbeta and 13 Jbeta primers were used. Assay: immunoSEQ multiplex PCR; the TCRdb copy retains only in-frame clones and omits some. This table has approximately 90,000 clones, roughly two thirds appearing once. Turning to this clone: Antigen unknown.

The CDR3 is made up of 15 amino acids. CDR1 and CDR2 (germline): MDHEN, SYDVKM. V was trimmed by 7 bases and J by 0 bases, leaving 14 bases between them. The TCR was taken from a woman between 50 and 59 years old in good health and CMV-seropositive. The specimen sequenced was PBMCs. The chain links TRBV28 to TRBJ2-3, with D possibly being TRBD2 (6 bases). This chain's CDR3 is CASMLFRESTDTQYF. CDR3 in DNA: TGTGCCAGCATGCTCTTCCGGGAGAGCACAGATACGCAGTATTTT.